Listed below are T cell receptor beta chains from one sample, sequenced in a study of tumor-infiltrating lymphocytes in primary liver carcinoma. Using its own MiXCR run on the multiplex PCR reads, TCRdb lists one record per CDR3 protein. The sample consists of approximately 100,000 distinct CDR3 sequences, about two thirds of them appearing once. Sequencing was performed on liver tumor tissue from sampling region 2. The receptors originated from a woman aged 55 to 70 with primary liver carcinoma and hepatitis B virus infection. CDR3s include the opening cysteine and the closing phenylalanine or tryptophan. A D gene is named only where the DNA matches it firmly. Clone size is stated in some rows and not others, as once, few, many or a class when expanded.

TRBV20-1	TRBJ2-5	-	-	TGCAGTGCCGGTCGGCAGGTGCAGACCCAGTACTTC	CSAGRQVQTQYF
TRBV5-8	TRBJ1-5	-	few	TGTGCCAGCAGCTCTCGCGATGCAGGGGCAAGCAATCAGCCCCAGCATTTT	CASSSRDAGASNQPQHF
TRBV12-3/TRBV12-4	TRBJ2-7	-	-	TGTGCCTGCAGCCCCGGGTTCGAGCAGTACTTC	CACSPGFEQYF
TRBV6-6	TRBJ2-1	-	-	TGTGCAAGCAGTTACTCGCCTTTGGGCGGACAAGGACTAAATGAGCAGTTCTTC	CASSYSPLGGQGLNEQFF
TRBV29-1	TRBJ2-5	TRBD2	large	TGCAGCGTTGAGGGACTAGAGGCCCAGTACTTC	CSVEGLEAQYF
TRBV29-1	TRBJ2-3	-	-	TGCAGCATTGCGGCGGGAACCTCGGGTACGCAGTATTTT	CSIAAGTSGTQYF
TRBV12-3/TRBV12-4	TRBJ1-1	TRBD1	-	TGTACCAGTAGTCCGTGGACAGGGACGAACACTGAAGCTTTCTTT	CTSSPWTGTNTEAFF
TRBV10-2	TRBJ1-1	-	-	TGCGCCAACAATGCAAAAGTATTTGCCTCTGAAGCTTTCTTC	CANNAKVFASEAFF
TRBV7-3	TRBJ2-3	-	-	TGTGCCAGCAGCAATCGACTAGACAGAGATACGCAGTATTTT	CASSNRLDRDTQYF
TRBV10-3	TRBJ2-5	TRBD2	-	TGTGCCATCAATGAGACAGGGACTAGCGGGAGAAGGGAAGAGACCCAGTACTTC	CAINETGTSGRREETQYF
TRBV5-1	TRBJ2-7	TRBD2	-	TGCGCCAGCAGCCGAGGACTAGCGGGAGGCGAGCAGTACTTC	CASSRGLAGGEQYF
TRBV5-1	TRBJ2-3	TRBD2	-	TGCGCCAGCAGCTTAACTAGCGGGAGAGGTGGGGATACGCAGTATTTT	CASSLTSGRGGDTQYF
TRBV4-1	TRBJ2-2	-	-	TGTGCCAGCAACCATTCGGTCTCGGACACCGGGGAGCTGTTTTTT	CASNHSVSDTGELFF
TRBV29-1	TRBJ2-5	-	-	TGCAGCGTCGGACAGCCTCGAGAGACCCAATACTTC	CSVGQPRETQYF
TRBV6-5	TRBJ1-1	TRBD1	-	TGTGCCAGCAGTTACTTGGACAGGCTGCGGTTCAACACTGAAGCTTTCTTT	CASSYLDRLRFNTEAFF
TRBV29-1	TRBJ2-3	-	-	TGCAGCGTTAGGGGCGGTAGAACAGATAGGCAGTATTTT	CSVRGGRTDRQYF
TRBV20-1	TRBJ1-5	TRBD1	-	TGCAGTGCCCTAAACAGACAGGGGGCTAACCGCAGTCAGCCTCAGCATTTT	CSALNRQGANRSQPQHF
TRBV28	TRBJ2-2	TRBD2	-	TGTGCCAGCAGTTCCCCTAGCGGCCAACAGACCGGGGAGCTGTTTTTT	CASSSPSGQQTGELFF
TRBV6-1	TRBJ2-2	-	-	TGTACCAGCAACTCGAAGAGGACAGTGAACACCGGGGAGCTGTTTTTT	CTSNSKRTVNTGELFF
TRBV11-2	TRBJ1-5	TRBD1	-	TGTGCCAGCAGCCGCCGACAGGGGTCAGGCACAGATACGCAGCATTTT	CASSRRQGSGTDTQHF
TRBV29-1	TRBJ1-2	-	many	TGCAGCGTTGAGCAGGGCGATGGCTATGGCTACACCTTC	CSVEQGDGYGYTF
TRBV12-5	TRBJ2-2	-	-	TGTGCTAGTGGTTTGGTAATCACCAGGAACGAACTCACCGGGGAGCCGTTTTTT	CASGLVITRNELTGEPFF
TRBV10-3	TRBJ2-1	TRBD2	few	TGTGCCACCGGACTAGCGGGAGCGTATGAGCAGTTCTTC	CATGLAGAYEQFF
TRBV6-5	TRBJ2-3	-	-	TGTACCAGCAGTCACGGTCGGGACACGCACACAGATACGCAGTATTTT	CTSSHGRDTHTDTQYF
TRBV11-2	TRBJ2-5	-	-	TGTACCAGCAGCATAGCCCAAGAGACCCACTACTTC	CTSSIAQETHYF
TRBV20-1	TRBJ2-7	-	-	TGCAGTGCTAGCAAGTCGGTAGGGGGGGCTTACGAGCAGTACTTC	CSASKSVGGAYEQYF
TRBV7-8	TRBJ2-7	-	-	TGCGCCAGCAGCCCAACCAGGACCCTATCTCGTGAGCAGTACTTC	CASSPTRTLSREQYF
TRBV28	TRBJ2-2	-	few	TGTGCCAGCAGTTTACCCCACACCGGGGAGCTGTTTTTT	CASSLPHTGELFF
TRBV11-2	TRBJ2-7	TRBD2	-	TGTGCCAGCAGCCGTGCCGGACTAGCGGCTTGCGAGCAGTACTTC	CASSRAGLAACEQYF
TRBV6-6	TRBJ1-2	-	-	TGTGCCAGCAGTGAACCCCGTGACAGGTTATCTAGCTACACCTTC	CASSEPRDRLSSYTF
TRBV7-9	TRBJ2-7	TRBD1	-	TGTGCCAGCAGCCCCCGGGATCAGGGGGCGGACTACGAGCAATACTTC	CASSPRDQGADYEQYF
TRBV6-1	TRBJ2-7	-	-	TGTGCCAGTAGTGAAGGGGGGCACGGGACTGACTACGAGCAGTACTTC	CASSEGGHGTDYEQYF
TRBV7-9	TRBJ2-5	-	few	TGTGCCAGCAGCTTTACGTACCAAGAGACCCAGTACTTC	CASSFTYQETQYF
TRBV11-3	TRBJ1-5	-	few	TGTGCCAGCAGTTTAGAAGCGGGAGGACCAGATACGCAGCATTTT	CASSLEAGGPDTQHF
TRBV28	TRBJ2-1	TRBD1	few	TGTGCCTGCAGGCGGACAGGCCTCCACAATGAGCAGTTCTTC	CACRRTGLHNEQFF
TRBV11-2	TRBJ2-7	-	-	TGTGCCAGCAGCTTAGAGCCTGATGGGACCTACGAGCAGTACTTC	CASSLEPDGTYEQYF
TRBV7-3	TRBJ2-3	-	-	TGTGCCAGCAGCTTAACAGGGTTAGCAGATACGCAGTATTTT	CASSLTGLADTQYF
TRBV4-2	TRBJ1-1	TRBD1	many	TGTGCCAGCAGCCAGACAGGGGGAAACACTGAAGCTTTCTTT	CASSQTGGNTEAFF
TRBV10-3	TRBJ1-4	-	-	TGTGCCATCAGTGATGTCTCCCAGGTGGACCAAAAACTATTTTTT	CAISDVSQVDQKLFF
TRBV5-4	TRBJ2-3	TRBD2	few	TGTGCCAGCAGCTCCGGGACTAGCGTACGCACAGATACGCAGTATTTT	CASSSGTSVRTDTQYF
TRBV11-3	TRBJ2-2	-	-	TGTGCCAGCAACTTAGACAGCGCTGGTGCGAACACCGTGGAGCTGTTTTTT	CASNLDSAGANTVELFF
TRBV5-1	TRBJ2-4	-	-	TGCGTCAGCAGCTTGGGAGGTGGACAGTTAGCCAAAAACATTCAGTACTTC	CVSSLGGGQLAKNIQYF
TRBV10-3	TRBJ1-4	-	many	TGTGCCATCAGTGGAACAGGGACGAGCATCCCACCAACTAATGAAAAACTGTTTTTT	CAISGTGTSIPPTNEKLFF
TRBV12-5	TRBJ2-7	TRBD1	many	TGTGCTAGTGGTTCGACAGGGGGCTCTTACGAGCAGTACTTC	CASGSTGGSYEQYF
TRBV6-5	TRBJ2-3	-	-	TGTGCCAGCAGGAACCTACGGGACTCCCGCACAGATACGCAGTATTTT	CASRNLRDSRTDTQYF
TRBV12-3/TRBV12-4	TRBJ1-1	-	-	TGTGCCAGCAGGGTGGGGCGCCGTAGGCAAGACACTGAAGCTTTCTTT	CASRVGRRRQDTEAFF
TRBV6-1	TRBJ2-7	-	once	TGTGCCCTACTTGGCAGTATCTACGAACAGTACTTC	CALLGSIYEQYF
TRBV6-1	TRBJ2-4	-	-	TGTGCCAGCAGTGAAGTCGGCTGGTGCTTGAGCATTCAGTACTTC	CASSEVGWCLSIQYF
TRBV28	TRBJ2-3	TRBD2	-	TGTGCCAGGAGTTTATGGGCTAGCGGCGCAGATACGCAGTATTTT	CARSLWASGADTQYF
TRBV12-3/TRBV12-4	TRBJ1-1	-	-	TGTTCCAGCAGTTTAGCGCGACAGCCGGACCTCGCTGAAGCTTTCTTT	CSSSLARQPDLAEAFF